Listed below are T cell receptor beta chains from one sample, sequenced in a study of vaccination and CD4 T cells after COVID-19. Their cognate antigens are unknown. MiXCR, applied by TCRdb to the PCR reads, yields one record per CDR3 protein. The sample contains about 4,600 distinct CDR3 sequences, less than 50% of which appear only once. Material: CD4+ T cells from blood, cultured in vitro. These receptors all come from a human donor who had recovered from COVID-19. CDR3s include the opening cysteine and the closing phenylalanine or tryptophan. The order of the fields is D gene, J gene, V gene, clone size, CDR3 DNA, CDR3 protein. The D gene is left open where the match is weak. Size tells how often a clone was seen (once, few, many) or the class of an expanded clone, and some rows leave it out.

NA | TRBJ1-3 | TRBV7-9 | NA | TGTGCCAGCAGCTACCCACCTGGAAACACCATATATTTT | CASSYPPGNTIYF
NA | TRBJ2-5 | TRBV5-1 | NA | TGCGCCAGCAGCTTGGAGGCCCTAATGGGGTGGGAGACCCAGTACTTC | CASSLEALMGWETQYF
NA | TRBJ1-3 | TRBV19 | few | TGTGCCAGTAGTCCCCCAGGGGCGGCTGGAAACACCATATATTTT | CASSPPGAAGNTIYF
NA | TRBJ2-3 | TRBV20-1 | few | TGCAGTGCTAGTTGGGTTCTAAGCGGCCCCGGGGATACGCAGTATTTT | CSASWVLSGPGDTQYF
TRBD1 | TRBJ2-3 | TRBV6-1 | NA | TGTGCCAGCAGAAACCAAAGGGGACAGGGGGCCAGAGATACGCAGTATTTT | CASRNQRGQGARDTQYF
TRBD1 | TRBJ1-2 | TRBV6-5 | few | TGTGCCAGCAGTTTGGGGACAGGGGGTTGGTATGGCTACACCTTC | CASSLGTGGWYGYTF
TRBD2 | TRBJ2-7 | TRBV15 | NA | TGTGCCACCAGCAGGCAACTAGCGGGAGTAAGCGAGCAGTACTTC | CATSRQLAGVSEQYF
NA | TRBJ2-3 | TRBV12-3/TRBV12-4 | NA | TGTGCCAGCAGTGTCGGGACATCTGGGGACCCAAGCACAGATACGCAGTATTTT | CASSVGTSGDPSTDTQYF
NA | TRBJ2-1 | TRBV7-9 | once | TGTGCCAGCAGCCCCTCTGCCCGGGTAGGATCGTTCTTC | CASSPSARVGSFF
NA | TRBJ2-5 | TRBV27 | NA | TGTGCCAGCCTCCCTACGTGGTGGGTCGGGGAGACCCAGTACTTC | CASLPTWWVGETQYF
NA | TRBJ2-3 | TRBV2 | NA | TGTGCCAGCAGTGATCAGGGGGGGGCAGATACGCAGTATTTT | CASSDQGGADTQYF
NA | TRBJ2-3 | TRBV20-1 | NA | TGCAGTGCCTACTTGGGGTATGCAGATACGCAGTATTTT | CSAYLGYADTQYF
NA | TRBJ2-7 | TRBV5-1 | NA | TGCGCCAGCAGCCCCCGGGTAGCGGCGAGCTCCTACGAGCAGTACTTC | CASSPRVAASSYEQYF
NA | TRBJ2-3 | TRBV6-1 | few | TGTGCCAGCTGGGGCTCCACAGATACGCAGTATTTT | CASWGSTDTQYF
NA | TRBJ2-7 | TRBV11-2 | NA | TGTGCCAGCAGCTCCGGATACCAGACTGGCTCCTACGAGCAGTACTTC | CASSSGYQTGSYEQYF
NA | TRBJ2-1 | TRBV6-1 | NA | TGTGCCAGCAGTGAAGCGGGTACGGGATTTCTCCTCAATGAGCAGTTCTTC | CASSEAGTGFLLNEQFF
TRBD1 | TRBJ2-1 | TRBV5-4 | NA | TGTGCCAGCACCCCCAGGGACAGGGGTACCAATGAGCAGTTCTTC | CASTPRDRGTNEQFF
NA | TRBJ1-1 | TRBV6-1 | NA | TGTGCCAGCAGTGGGAGCATGAACACTGAAGCTTTCTTT | CASSGSMNTEAFF
NA | TRBJ2-3 | TRBV24-1 | NA | TGTGCCACCAGTGATAGAAATGAAGAGTTGGATACGCAGTATTTT | CATSDRNEELDTQYF
NA | TRBJ1-1 | TRBV6-5 | NA | TGTGCCAGCAGTTACGGGGGTGAAGCTTTCTTT | CASSYGGEAFF
NA | TRBJ2-3 | TRBV7-2 | NA | TGTGCCAGCAGATACACAGGGACAGATACGCAGTATTTT | CASRYTGTDTQYF
TRBD2 | TRBJ2-5 | TRBV6-4 | NA | TGTGCCGAGCGGGGGGCGCGAGAGACCCAGTACTTC | CAERGARETQYF
TRBD2 | TRBJ2-1 | TRBV27 | NA | TGTGCCAGCAGTGGGCAGACTAGCGGGAGTTTGAATGAGCAGTTCTTC | CASSGQTSGSLNEQFF
NA | TRBJ2-5 | TRBV15 | NA | TGTGCCACCAGCAGGACGGGGCGGTTTGGGGGCGAAATGGAGACCCAGTACTTC | CATSRTGRFGGEMETQYF
NA | TRBJ2-5 | TRBV7-7 | NA | TGTGCTAGCAGCCCCCGTGGGGCAGTCCAAGAGACCCAGTACTTC | CASSPRGAVQETQYF
TRBD1 | TRBJ1-2 | TRBV20-1 | few | TGCAGCGCTACGAGAGGGGGCGCGGACATCTATGGCTACACCTTC | CSATRGGADIYGYTF
TRBD2 | TRBJ2-1 | TRBV6-5 | NA | TGTGCCAGCAGTTACTCCCCCCTAGCGGGTATCTACAATGAGCAGTTCTTC | CASSYSPLAGIYNEQFF
NA | TRBJ2-3 | TRBV20-1 | NA | TGCAGTGCTAGGACGTACGATACGCAGTATTTT | CSARTYDTQYF
NA | TRBJ1-5 | TRBV7-6 | NA | TGTGCCAGCAGCTTATATCAGGGTCTCGGTCAGCCCCAGCATTTT | CASSLYQGLGQPQHF
NA | TRBJ2-5 | TRBV10-3 | few | TGTGCCATCAGTGAGTCTGTTCTCCGGCGCAGCGGCGAGACCCAGTACTTC | CAISESVLRRSGETQYF
NA | TRBJ1-6 | TRBV6-1 | medium-sized | TGTGCCAGCAGTGAGCAGACAAAAGGGACGACACCCCTCCACTTT | CASSEQTKGTTPLHF
NA | TRBJ1-1 | TRBV7-2 | NA | TGTGCCAGCAGCCCTCAAGGGGGGAGTGTGGCTTTCTTT | CASSPQGGSVAFF
TRBD1 | TRBJ2-7 | TRBV6-1 | NA | TGTGCCAGCAGCACCTCTCGGGACAGGGACTCCTACGAGCAGTACTTC | CASSTSRDRDSYEQYF
NA | TRBJ2-5 | TRBV20-1 | few | TGCAGTGCTAGAGATTTGGCAGGAGGAGAGACCCAGTACTTC | CSARDLAGGETQYF
NA | TRBJ2-5 | TRBV20-1 | NA | TGCAGTGCTAGAGATGGGGCCAGGGGGGGGGAGACCCAGTACTTC | CSARDGARGGETQYF
NA | TRBJ2-5 | TRBV2 | NA | TGTGCCAGCACCCGGAGCGAATTCCAAGAGACCCAGTACTTC | CASTRSEFQETQYF
NA | TRBJ2-7 | TRBV7-6 | NA | TGTGCCAGCAGCTTAGCTGTAGGGGGCTCCTACGAGCAGTACTTC | CASSLAVGGSYEQYF
TRBD1 | TRBJ2-3 | TRBV15 | NA | TGTGCCACCAGCAGAGGACGGGACAGAGACACAGATACGCAGTATTTT | CATSRGRDRDTDTQYF
TRBD2 | TRBJ2-1 | TRBV6-1 | NA | TGTGCCAGCAGTGAAGAGGCTAGCGGGACTTACAATGAGCAGTTCTTC | CASSEEASGTYNEQFF
TRBD2 | TRBJ2-5 | TRBV20-1 | few | TGCAGTGCCACAGGACTAGCGGGAAAAAGCCCAGAGACCCAGTACTTC | CSATGLAGKSPETQYF
TRBD1 | TRBJ1-1 | TRBV6-4 | few | TGTGCCAGCAGAAACCGGACAGGGAAGACTGAAGCTTTCTTT | CASRNRTGKTEAFF
TRBD2 | TRBJ2-5 | TRBV5-1 | NA | TGCGCCAGCAGCCGGGGGGGGACTAGCGAGGGAGAGACCCAGTACTTC | CASSRGGTSEGETQYF
NA | TRBJ2-1 | TRBV7-8 | few | TGTGCCAGCAGCTCGCAAGGTTATGGGCATGAGCAGTTCTTC | CASSSQGYGHEQFF